This is a list of T cell receptor beta chains from one sample in a study of technical replicates of blood from a handful of donors. Assay: immunoSEQ multiplex PCR; the TCRdb copy retains only in-frame clones and omits some. The table records more than 65,000 clones, approximately 93% of them present only once. The sequenced sample was T cells isolated from PBMCs. The receptors were gathered from a human donor in good health. Each CDR3 is given with its conserved first and last residue. Fields, in order: V gene, D gene, J gene, clone size, CDR3 protein, CDR3 DNA. A D gene is named only where the DNA matches it firmly. The size of a clone is reported for some rows only, either as once, few or many, or as a class for expanded clones.

>TRBV7-2|TRBD2|TRBJ2-5|once
CASSLLREEPEWETQYF
TGTGCCAGCAGCTTATTGCGGGAGGAACCCGAGTGGGAGACCCAGTACTTC
>TRBV7-6|NA|TRBJ1-1|NA
CASSLGGQGNTEAFF
TGTGCCAGCAGCTTAGGGGGCCAAGGGAACACTGAAGCTTTCTTT
>TRBV28|TRBD1|TRBJ1-2|NA
CASSLLGAGGNGYTF
TGTGCCAGCAGTTTATTAGGAGCAGGGGGCAATGGCTACACCTTC
>TRBV30|TRBD1|TRBJ1-1|NA
CASSRVDRGAFF
TGTGCCTCGTCCCGGGTAGACAGGGGAGCTTTCTTT
>TRBV19|TRBD2|TRBJ2-1|NA
CASSILADFYNEQFF
TGTGCCAGTAGTATACTAGCGGATTTCTACAATGAGCAGTTCTTC
>TRBV10-3|NA|TRBJ1-2|few
CAISESDWSTNYGYTF
TGTGCCATCAGTGAGTCGGACTGGAGTACTAACTATGGCTACACCTTC
>TRBV4-1|TRBD2|TRBJ2-3|NA
CASSQLAGSTDTQYF
TGCGCCAGCAGCCAATTAGCGGGAAGCACAGATACGCAGTATTTT
>TRBV30|NA|TRBJ2-6|NA
CACTGGPRSGANVLTF
TGTGCCTGTACCGGAGGGCCCAGGTCTGGGGCCAACGTCCTGACTTTC
>TRBV7-9|NA|TRBJ1-4|NA
CASSLGEKIAATNEKLFF
TGTGCCAGCAGCTTAGGGGAGAAGATTGCTGCAACTAATGAAAAACTGTTTTTT
>TRBV7-2|NA|TRBJ1-3|NA
CASSLNGQDAGNTIYF
TGTGCCAGCAGCTTAAATGGCCAGGATGCTGGAAACACCATATATTTT
>TRBV5-4|NA|TRBJ2-5|NA
CASSLRTAYQETQYF
TGTGCCAGCAGCTTAAGGACAGCGTACCAAGAGACCCAGTACTTC
>TRBV5-6|NA|TRBJ2-7|NA
CASSLTGFEQYF
TGTGCCAGCAGCTTAACAGGGTTCGAGCAGTACTTC